Listed below are T cell receptor beta chains from one sample, sequenced in a study of shared clonotypes between healthy human individuals. The protocol was immunoSEQ multiplex PCR, while the TCRdb copy is restricted to in-frame clones and leaves out a portion. The sample has a few million clones, approximately 90% seen once; the top ten hold around 0.4%. Sequences were obtained from naive CD4+ T cells from PBMCs. These TCRs come from a young man in good health. Some clones in this sample may be carry-over from other donors' samples. CDR3s include the opening cysteine and the closing phenylalanine or tryptophan. The D gene is left open where the match is weak. Clone size is shown for a subset of rows, as once, few, many or a class of expanded clone.

size	V	D	J	DNA	CDR3
-	TRBV10-3	TRBD1	TRBJ1-1	TGTGCCATCAGTCCAACAGGGGCTCGAACTGAAGCTTTCTTT	CAISPTGARTEAFF
-	TRBV7-9	-	TRBJ2-1	TGTGCCAGCACCAAAAAGGACGGGTTTGAGCAGTTCTTC	CASTKKDGFEQFF
-	TRBV11-2	-	TRBJ2-1	TGTGCCAGCAGCTTAGACGTTAGCGCGACCTACAATGAGCAGTTCTTC	CASSLDVSATYNEQFF
-	TRBV7-3	-	TRBJ1-1	TGTGCCAGCAGCCATGGTAGTTCCAGGGCCACTGAAGCTTTCTTT	CASSHGSSRATEAFF
-	TRBV11-3	-	TRBJ2-1	TGTGCCAGCAGCCTCGACAGCACCTACAATGAGCAGTTCTTC	CASSLDSTYNEQFF
-	TRBV5-1	-	TRBJ2-5	TGCGCCAGCCACAGGGGAGGGCAAGAGACCCAGTACTTC	CASHRGGQETQYF
-	TRBV28	TRBD1	TRBJ1-1	TGTGCCAGCAGGGACCTTACAGGGGACAAAGCTTTCTTT	CASRDLTGDKAFF
-	TRBV30	TRBD2	TRBJ2-5	TGTGCCTGGAGTGTCGGGACTAGCGGGGAAGAGACCCAGTACTTC	CAWSVGTSGEETQYF
-	TRBV7-9	-	TRBJ2-1	TGTGCCAGCAGCTTTTTCTCTGAGCAGTTCTTC	CASSFFSEQFF
-	TRBV14	TRBD1	TRBJ1-2	TGTGCCAGCAGCCAACAGGGGGCTCGGGGCTACACCTTC	CASSQQGARGYTF
-	TRBV28	-	TRBJ2-1	TGTGCCAGCAGTTTCTTGGGGAGCTCCTACAATGAGCAGTTCTTC	CASSFLGSSYNEQFF
once	TRBV18	-	TRBJ2-7	TGTGCCAGCTCCGCCGGGACTCAGAGCTCCTACGAGCAGTACTTC	CASSAGTQSSYEQYF
-	TRBV28	-	TRBJ2-7	TGTGCCAGCAGTTGGGACACTTCCTCCTACGAGCAGTACTTC	CASSWDTSSYEQYF
-	TRBV7-2	TRBD2	TRBJ2-7	TGTGCCAGCTCGGCCCCCCGGGGGGGTCCCTACGAGCAGTACTTC	CASSAPRGGPYEQYF
-	TRBV18	TRBD1	TRBJ2-7	TGTGCCAGCTCACCCCCCGGGACAGACTACGAGCAGTACTTC	CASSPPGTDYEQYF
-	TRBV28	TRBD2	TRBJ2-1	TGTGCCAGCAGCTCTTATACTAGGGAGGGTACATATGAGCAGTTCTTC	CASSSYTREGTYEQFF
-	TRBV9	-	TRBJ2-3	TGTGCCAGCAGCGTAGTTGGTAGCGGAGGTTTGGGCACAGATACGCAGTATTTT	CASSVVGSGGLGTDTQYF
-	TRBV28	-	TRBJ2-5	TGTGCCAGCAGTTCCCCTGGCCAGGTGAGGCAAGAGACCCAGTACTTC	CASSSPGQVRQETQYF
-	TRBV28	-	TRBJ1-4	TGTGCCAGCAGTTTTACGGGTGCAACTAATGAAAAACTGTTTTTT	CASSFTGATNEKLFF
-	TRBV25-1	TRBD1	TRBJ2-7	TGTGCCAGCAGCGAGCCGACAGGGCGAGACTACGAGCAGTACTTC	CASSEPTGRDYEQYF
-	TRBV5-1	TRBD2	TRBJ2-7	TGCGCCAGCAGCTTCGGGACTAGCGGGGCCTCCTACGAGCAGTACTTC	CASSFGTSGASYEQYF
-	TRBV27	-	TRBJ2-4	TGTGCCAGCAACGATAGGGGGAAACAGTACTTC	CASNDRGKQYF
-	TRBV5-4	TRBD2	TRBJ2-4	TGTGCCAGCAGCTTGAAACCGGGGGGAAACATTCAGTACTTC	CASSLKPGGNIQYF
-	TRBV7-2	-	TRBJ1-2	TGTGCCAGCAGCTCCCCTAAAGGAGGACCCCAGGTCTATGGCTACACCTTC	CASSSPKGGPQVYGYTF
few	TRBV6-1	-	TRBJ1-1	TGTGCCAGCGAGAGGACGTCGGACACTGAAGCTTTCTTT	CASERTSDTEAFF
-	TRBV5-1	TRBD2	TRBJ2-2	TGCGCCAGCAGCCCTCGGGGGGATGGGAACACCGGGGAGCTGTTTTTT	CASSPRGDGNTGELFF
-	TRBV18	-	TRBJ1-3	TGTGCCAGCTCATCTCTCCCGGACAGCTCTGGAAACACCATATATTTT	CASSSLPDSSGNTIYF
-	TRBV6-6	-	TRBJ1-5	TGTGCCAGCAGTTTTTCCACAGGGTTGGATCAGCCCCAGCATTTT	CASSFSTGLDQPQHF
-	TRBV7-3	TRBD1	TRBJ1-1	TGTGCCAGCAGCCCGGCTGGGCAGGGGGCCACTGAAGCTTTCTTT	CASSPAGQGATEAFF
-	TRBV29-1	-	TRBJ1-2	TGCAGCGTTGAAGATCTAGAGGGGGTGTATATGTATGGCTACACCTTC	CSVEDLEGVYMYGYTF
-	TRBV7-9	TRBD2	TRBJ2-3	TGTGCCAGCAGCTTAACTAGCGGGAGGGCCATCTCCTTTACGTCGCAGTATTTT	CASSLTSGRAISFTSQYF
once	TRBV7-8	-	TRBJ2-7	TGTGCCAGCAGCCAGGGTGGGCTTGGGTACGAGCAGTACTTC	CASSQGGLGYEQYF
-	TRBV7-2	TRBD2	TRBJ2-3	TGTGCCAGCAGCCCTAGCGGGAGGGCCGTAGATACGCAGTATTTT	CASSPSGRAVDTQYF
-	TRBV29-1	-	TRBJ1-1	TGCAGCGTTGAAGGGAGGATGGACACGAACACTGAAGCTTTCTTT	CSVEGRMDTNTEAFF
-	TRBV6-1	-	TRBJ2-7	TGTGCCAGCAGTGAAGTCGCGGGTTACGAGCAGTACTTC	CASSEVAGYEQYF
once	TRBV5-1	TRBD2	TRBJ2-3	TGCGCCAGCAGTCAGAGCGGGAGGTTTAGCACAGATACGCAGTATTTT	CASSQSGRFSTDTQYF
-	TRBV14	-	TRBJ2-3	TGTGCCAGCAGCAAACACCGGGGAGCGGACACTAGCACAGATACGCAGTATTTT	CASSKHRGADTSTDTQYF
-	TRBV9	-	TRBJ1-1	TGTGCCAGCGGGGAGGTCTTGAGTGGGGCAGGCACTGAAGCTTTCTTT	CASGEVLSGAGTEAFF
-	TRBV5-1	TRBD2	TRBJ2-2	TGCGCCAGCAGCTCCAGGACTAGCGGGAGAAACACCGGGGAGCTGTTTTTT	CASSSRTSGRNTGELFF
-	TRBV7-6	-	TRBJ2-5	TGTGCCAGCATAGAGGGCACCAAAGAGACCCAGTACTTC	CASIEGTKETQYF
-	TRBV28	-	TRBJ2-3	TGTGCCAGCGAATCAACCGGGACTCCTTTTGCCCCTAGCACAGATACGCAGTATTTT	CASESTGTPFAPSTDTQYF
-	TRBV7-3	-	TRBJ2-3	TGTGCCAGCAGCTTGGGACTTTACCCAGATACGCAGTATTTT	CASSLGLYPDTQYF
-	TRBV10-1	-	TRBJ2-7	TGCGCCAGCAGTGAGGGAGCCCGCTACGAGCAGTACTTC	CASSEGARYEQYF
-	TRBV5-1	-	TRBJ2-7	TGCGCCAGCAGCGAGACAGGTTCTTCCTACGAGCAGTACTTC	CASSETGSSYEQYF
-	TRBV7-8	-	TRBJ1-3	TGTGCCAGCAGCTTATCCGGGGTTGGAAACACCATATATTTT	CASSLSGVGNTIYF
-	TRBV29-1	-	TRBJ2-7	TGCAGCGTTGTAGAGGGAAGTTACGAGCAGTACTTC	CSVVEGSYEQYF
-	TRBV28	-	TRBJ1-2	TGTGCCAGCAGTGACCCACCTAACTATGGCTACACCTTC	CASSDPPNYGYTF
-	TRBV5-4	-	TRBJ2-3	TGTGCCAGCCAGGTGCGAGGCACAGATACGCAGTATTTT	CASQVRGTDTQYF
-	TRBV9	-	TRBJ1-1	TGTGCCAGCAGCGTATCTGACAGCCTTAACACTGAAGCTTTCTTT	CASSVSDSLNTEAFF
-	TRBV29-1	-	TRBJ1-2	TGCAGCGTTGAACGGGATTCTGGGGCCTATGGCTACACCTTC	CSVERDSGAYGYTF
-	TRBV28	-	TRBJ1-2	TGTGCCAGCAGTCTAACAGGCGCCTATGGCTACACCTTC	CASSLTGAYGYTF
-	TRBV7-3	-	TRBJ2-2	TGTGCCAGCAGCCGGAGCTACGCGAACACCGGGGAGCTGTTTTTT	CASSRSYANTGELFF
-	TRBV15	TRBD2	TRBJ2-1	TGTGCCACCAGCAGAGATCTTCGGACTAGCGGGAGAGGAGAGCAGTTCTTC	CATSRDLRTSGRGEQFF
-	TRBV6-5	TRBD1	TRBJ2-7	TGTGCCAGCATCGGGGCTGGCAGGGGGCCGCAGTACTTC	CASIGAGRGPQYF
-	TRBV27	-	TRBJ1-4	TGTGCCAGCAGTTTGAAGGCGGCAGCCCACCAAGGGGAAAAACTGTTTTTT	CASSLKAAAHQGEKLFF
-	TRBV7-9	TRBD1	TRBJ2-7	TGTGCCAGCAGTTACCGGACAGGGAGCTCCTACGAGCAGTACTTC	CASSYRTGSSYEQYF
-	TRBV27	TRBD2	TRBJ2-2	TGTGCCACCCGACTAGCGGGCAACACCGGGGAGCTGTTTTTT	CATRLAGNTGELFF
-	TRBV7-3	-	TRBJ1-2	TGTGCCAGCAGCCCCTCGACAGGTTCTAACTATGGCTACACCTTC	CASSPSTGSNYGYTF
-	TRBV5-1	TRBD2	TRBJ2-3	TGCGCCAGCAGCTTGGATAGCGGGAGTTTAGATACGCAGTATTTT	CASSLDSGSLDTQYF
-	TRBV10-3	-	TRBJ2-4	TGTGCCATCGCGCCAGACCTAGCCAAAAACATTCAGTACTTC	CAIAPDLAKNIQYF